The rows below give T cell receptor beta chains drawn from one sample of a study of T-cell reconstitution after alpha-beta-depleted transplantation in children. TCRdb analysed the PCR reads with MiXCR anew, one entry per CDR3 protein. Among fewer than 1 million distinct CDR3 sequences, under 20% were seen once, and the ten largest hold approximately 4.5%. Sequenced material: PBMCs, mostly from graft donor cells, taken 360 days after TCRalphabeta/CD19-depleted stem cell transplant. The receptors stem from a male patient between 5 and 17 years old who had a stem cell transplant for acute lymphoblastic leukemia, so the T cells may come from the graft donor. Both conserved end residues are part of each CDR3. D genes are given only for firm matches. Some rows mark clone size as missing; the rest say once, few, many or name a class of expanded clone.

CDR3aa: CASSMQGPDYEQYF; CDR3nt: TGCGCCAGCAGCATGCAGGGTCCCGACTACGAGCAGTACTTC; abundance: NA; d_gene: NA; j_gene: TRBJ2-7; v_gene: TRBV5-1
CDR3aa: CASSVRDVGTGELFF; CDR3nt: TGCGCCAGCAGCGTTCGGGACGTAGGTACCGGGGAGCTGTTTTTT; abundance: few; d_gene: NA; j_gene: TRBJ2-2; v_gene: TRBV5-1
CDR3aa: CASSVNEGASSYEQYF; CDR3nt: TGTGCCAGCAGTGTTAACGAGGGGGCGAGCTCCTACGAGCAGTACTTC; abundance: NA; d_gene: TRBD1; j_gene: TRBJ2-7; v_gene: TRBV12-3/TRBV12-4
CDR3aa: CASSYPTSGSTDTQYF; CDR3nt: TGTGCCAGCAGTTACCCTACTAGCGGTAGCACAGATACGCAGTATTTT; abundance: NA; d_gene: TRBD2; j_gene: TRBJ2-3; v_gene: TRBV28
CDR3aa: CASSPRTSPSYNEQFF; CDR3nt: TGTGCCAGCAGCCCTAGGACTTCCCCCTCCTACAATGAGCAGTTCTTC; abundance: NA; d_gene: NA; j_gene: TRBJ2-1; v_gene: TRBV5-5
CDR3aa: CASSSQRSGTGELFF; CDR3nt: TGCGCCAGCAGCTCACAGAGAAGTGGCACCGGGGAGCTGTTTTTT; abundance: NA; d_gene: NA; j_gene: TRBJ2-2; v_gene: TRBV5-1
CDR3aa: CASSLGEGGTTGELFF; CDR3nt: TGTGCCAGCAGTTTAGGAGAGGGGGGCACCACCGGGGAGCTGTTTTTT; abundance: many; d_gene: NA; j_gene: TRBJ2-2; v_gene: TRBV12-3/TRBV12-4
CDR3aa: CASNPGLAGTYEQYF; CDR3nt: TGTGCCAGCAATCCGGGACTAGCTGGGACCTACGAGCAGTACTTC; abundance: NA; d_gene: TRBD2; j_gene: TRBJ2-7; v_gene: TRBV27
CDR3aa: CASSLRSLSSYNSPLHF; CDR3nt: TGTGCCAGCAGCTTAAGATCTCTTAGCTCCTATAATTCACCCCTCCACTTT; abundance: few; d_gene: NA; j_gene: TRBJ1-6; v_gene: TRBV7-2
CDR3aa: CASSFSGQRPDTQYF; CDR3nt: TGCGCCAGCAGCTTTTCGGGCCAGCGACCAGATACGCAGTATTTT; abundance: NA; d_gene: NA; j_gene: TRBJ2-3; v_gene: TRBV5-1
CDR3aa: CASSLTASRSYNEQFF; CDR3nt: TGCGCCAGCAGCTTGACGGCGTCGAGGTCCTACAATGAGCAGTTCTTC; abundance: many; d_gene: NA; j_gene: TRBJ2-1; v_gene: TRBV5-1
CDR3aa: CATSDSRTSGRIYEQFF; CDR3nt: TGTGCCACCAGTGATTCCCGGACTAGCGGGAGAATCTATGAGCAGTTCTTC; abundance: NA; d_gene: TRBD2; j_gene: TRBJ2-1; v_gene: TRBV24-1
CDR3aa: CATSSPLPRRIGEQYF; CDR3nt: TGTGCCACCAGCAGCCCCCTTCCTCGCAGAATCGGCGAGCAGTACTTC; abundance: NA; d_gene: NA; j_gene: TRBJ2-7; v_gene: TRBV15
CDR3aa: CASSQEGELAGGQAEQFF; CDR3nt: TGTGCCAGCAGCCAAGAAGGTGAACTAGCGGGAGGGCAGGCTGAGCAGTTCTTC; abundance: few; d_gene: TRBD2; j_gene: TRBJ2-1; v_gene: TRBV3-1
CDR3aa: CASSLWGLSSYEQYF; CDR3nt: TGTGCCAGCAGTTTGTGGGGGTTAAGCTCCTACGAGCAGTACTTC; abundance: many; d_gene: NA; j_gene: TRBJ2-7; v_gene: TRBV2
CDR3aa: CASSQEGRVDGAYEQYF; CDR3nt: TGCGCCAGCAGCCAAGAAGGTAGGGTAGATGGAGCCTACGAGCAGTACTTC; abundance: few; d_gene: NA; j_gene: TRBJ2-7; v_gene: TRBV4-1
CDR3aa: CATKADTGELFF; CDR3nt: TGTGCCACCAAGGCAGACACCGGGGAGCTGTTTTTT; abundance: many; d_gene: NA; j_gene: TRBJ2-2; v_gene: TRBV24-1
CDR3aa: CASSLPPGLAGGFLNEQFF; CDR3nt: TGCGCCAGCAGCTTACCGCCGGGACTAGCGGGAGGGTTTCTTAATGAGCAGTTCTTC; abundance: NA; d_gene: TRBD2; j_gene: TRBJ2-1; v_gene: TRBV5-1
CDR3aa: CASSHGNGEQFF; CDR3nt: TGTGCCAGCTCCCACGGCAATGGTGAGCAGTTCTTC; abundance: few; d_gene: NA; j_gene: TRBJ2-1; v_gene: TRBV18
CDR3aa: CATRDSNHNEQFF; CDR3nt: TGTGCCACCAGGGACTCAAACCACAATGAGCAGTTCTTC; abundance: NA; d_gene: NA; j_gene: TRBJ2-1; v_gene: TRBV15
CDR3aa: CSARGQGNPAYEQYF; CDR3nt: TGCAGTGCTAGGGGACAGGGGAATCCTGCCTACGAGCAGTACTTC; abundance: NA; d_gene: TRBD1; j_gene: TRBJ2-7; v_gene: TRBV20-1
CDR3aa: CSARDETGVSYEQYF; CDR3nt: TGCAGTGCTAGAGATGAGACAGGGGTCTCCTACGAGCAGTACTTC; abundance: NA; d_gene: TRBD1; j_gene: TRBJ2-7; v_gene: TRBV20-1
CDR3aa: CASSPTGTGYEQYF; CDR3nt: TGTGCCAGCAGCCCCACCGGGACAGGCTACGAGCAGTACTTC; abundance: many; d_gene: TRBD1; j_gene: TRBJ2-7; v_gene: TRBV11-1
CDR3aa: CASSRRGTGGQETQYF; CDR3nt: TGTGCCAGCAGCCGACGAGGGACAGGGGGCCAGGAGACCCAGTACTTC; abundance: NA; d_gene: TRBD1; j_gene: TRBJ2-5; v_gene: TRBV7-6
CDR3aa: CSDARTASGGYTF; CDR3nt: TGCAGCGATGCCCGAACCGCTTCTGGTGGCTACACCTTC; abundance: NA; d_gene: NA; j_gene: TRBJ1-2; v_gene: TRBV29-1
CDR3aa: CASNDPGGDGYTF; CDR3nt: TGTGCCAGCAATGACCCTGGGGGAGATGGCTACACCTTC; abundance: NA; d_gene: NA; j_gene: TRBJ1-2; v_gene: TRBV2
CDR3aa: CAISGGTSGNYEQYF; CDR3nt: TGTGCCATCAGTGGCGGGACTAGCGGGAACTACGAGCAGTACTTC; abundance: NA; d_gene: TRBD2; j_gene: TRBJ2-7; v_gene: TRBV10-3
CDR3aa: CASKDREGGTDTQYF; CDR3nt: TGCGCCAGCAAGGACAGGGAAGGCGGGACAGATACGCAGTATTTT; abundance: few; d_gene: TRBD1; j_gene: TRBJ2-3; v_gene: TRBV5-1
CDR3aa: CASSPRKGTGRRPGTEAFF; CDR3nt: TGTGCCAGCAGCCCTAGAAAAGGGACAGGGCGGAGGCCTGGCACTGAAGCTTTCTTT; abundance: NA; d_gene: TRBD1; j_gene: TRBJ1-1; v_gene: TRBV4-2
CDR3aa: CASSPLGLPNEQFF; CDR3nt: TGTGCCAGCAGCCCCCTCGGGCTCCCCAATGAGCAGTTCTTC; abundance: few; d_gene: NA; j_gene: TRBJ2-1; v_gene: TRBV7-2
CDR3aa: CASTQVSRDPYEQYF; CDR3nt: TGTGCCTCCACCCAAGTTTCGCGGGATCCCTACGAGCAGTACTTC; abundance: NA; d_gene: NA; j_gene: TRBJ2-7; v_gene: TRBV3-1
CDR3aa: CASSQDWVRMGNEQFF; CDR3nt: TGTGCCAGCAGCCAAGATTGGGTGCGGATGGGCAATGAGCAGTTCTTC; abundance: few; d_gene: NA; j_gene: TRBJ2-1; v_gene: TRBV3-1
CDR3aa: CASSQGLQGGGYTF; CDR3nt: TGTGCCAGCAGCCAAGGCCTGCAGGGGGGTGGCTACACCTTC; abundance: NA; d_gene: TRBD1; j_gene: TRBJ1-2; v_gene: TRBV3-1
CDR3aa: CSARATSRSSGYTF; CDR3nt: TGCAGTGCTAGAGCCACCTCGAGGAGTTCTGGCTACACCTTC; abundance: NA; d_gene: NA; j_gene: TRBJ1-2; v_gene: TRBV20-1
CDR3aa: CASLKTNTGELFF; CDR3nt: TGCGCCAGCCTGAAAACGAACACCGGGGAGCTGTTTTTT; abundance: NA; d_gene: NA; j_gene: TRBJ2-2; v_gene: TRBV5-1
CDR3aa: CASRGPRENYGYTF; CDR3nt: TGTGCCAGCAGAGGACCCCGAGAGAACTATGGCTACACCTTC; abundance: NA; d_gene: NA; j_gene: TRBJ1-2; v_gene: TRBV7-9
CDR3aa: CASSLSQYGYTF; CDR3nt: TGTGCCAGCAGCTTGAGCCAGTATGGCTACACCTTC; abundance: few; d_gene: NA; j_gene: TRBJ1-2; v_gene: TRBV5-5
CDR3aa: CSVVTSVYEQYF; CDR3nt: TGCAGCGTGGTGACTAGCGTATACGAGCAGTACTTC; abundance: many; d_gene: TRBD2; j_gene: TRBJ2-7; v_gene: TRBV29-1
CDR3aa: CSARDNRGLGNTIYF; CDR3nt: TGCAGTGCTAGAGATAACAGGGGACTAGGAAACACCATATATTTT; abundance: NA; d_gene: TRBD1; j_gene: TRBJ1-3; v_gene: TRBV20-1
CDR3aa: CASSRTPGQGHYEQYF; CDR3nt: TGTGCCAGCAGCCGCACGCCGGGACAGGGGCACTACGAGCAGTACTTC; abundance: once; d_gene: TRBD1; j_gene: TRBJ2-7; v_gene: TRBV11-2
CDR3aa: CASSLGRGTHKPLHF; CDR3nt: TGTGCCAGCAGCTTAGGGAGGGGGACCCACAAACCCCTCCACTTT; abundance: NA; d_gene: NA; j_gene: TRBJ1-6; v_gene: TRBV13
CDR3aa: CASSVENQETQYF; CDR3nt: TGTGCCAGCAGCGTAGAGAACCAAGAGACCCAGTACTTC; abundance: NA; d_gene: NA; j_gene: TRBJ2-5; v_gene: TRBV9
CDR3aa: CASRRGQGNTEAFF; CDR3nt: TGTGCCAGCAGACGCGGACAGGGTAACACTGAAGCTTTCTTT; abundance: many; d_gene: TRBD1; j_gene: TRBJ1-1; v_gene: TRBV6-1
CDR3aa: CASLRVRISQETQYF; CDR3nt: TGTGCCAGCCTGCGGGTACGGATCTCTCAAGAGACCCAGTACTTC; abundance: NA; d_gene: NA; j_gene: TRBJ2-5; v_gene: TRBV6-1
CDR3aa: CAIRTPQGAGELFF; CDR3nt: TGTGCCATCAGAACTCCTCAGGGGGCCGGGGAGCTGTTTTTT; abundance: NA; d_gene: TRBD1; j_gene: TRBJ2-2; v_gene: TRBV27
CDR3aa: CASSEPETGLAGSRNTGELFF; CDR3nt: TGTGCCAGCAGTGAACCAGAGACGGGACTAGCGGGATCGAGAAACACCGGGGAGCTGTTTTTT; abundance: NA; d_gene: TRBD2; j_gene: TRBJ2-2; v_gene: TRBV2
CDR3aa: CASSQTLLGTVREKLFF; CDR3nt: TGTGCCAGCAGCCAAACCTTACTCGGGACAGTAAGGGAAAAACTGTTTTTT; abundance: few; d_gene: TRBD1; j_gene: TRBJ1-4; v_gene: TRBV4-2
CDR3aa: CASSLVPWGNEQFF; CDR3nt: TGTGCCAGCAGCTTAGTCCCATGGGGCAATGAGCAGTTCTTC; abundance: many; d_gene: NA; j_gene: TRBJ2-1; v_gene: TRBV7-3
CDR3aa: CASSVGSSGYNEQFF; CDR3nt: TGTGCCAGCAGCGTAGGCTCCTCGGGGTACAATGAGCAGTTCTTC; abundance: many; d_gene: NA; j_gene: TRBJ2-1; v_gene: TRBV9
CDR3aa: CASVGQGRGGYTF; CDR3nt: TGTGCCAGCGTGGGACAGGGAAGGGGTGGCTACACCTTC; abundance: few; d_gene: TRBD1; j_gene: TRBJ1-2; v_gene: TRBV2
CDR3aa: CASSDSGLANTEAFF; CDR3nt: TGTGCCAGCAGTGACTCGGGGCTTGCGAACACTGAAGCTTTCTTT; abundance: NA; d_gene: NA; j_gene: TRBJ1-1; v_gene: TRBV6-4
CDR3aa: CASRTSGSLGEQFF; CDR3nt: TGTGCCAGCAGGACTAGCGGGAGTTTGGGTGAGCAGTTCTTC; abundance: many; d_gene: TRBD2; j_gene: TRBJ2-1; v_gene: TRBV24-1